The rows below give T cell receptor beta chains drawn from one sample of a study of cytotoxic CD8 clonotypes in ibrutinib-treated CLL. Repertoires were generated with immunoSEQ multiplex PCR, while TCRdb's copy carries only in-frame clones and drops some. The sample lists about 56,000 clones, 56% occurring once. The sample was PBMCs, taken after 24 months of ibrutinib treatment. The receptor source for this set is a human donor with chronic lymphocytic leukemia. Both conserved end residues are part of each CDR3. D genes are given only for firm matches. Expanded clones get a size class; other rows say once, few or many, or leave the size out.

>-|TRBJ1-2|TRBV10-3|many
TGTGCCATCAGTGAGTCGGGCGGGAAGCCGACTAACTATGGCTACACCTTC
CAISESGGKPTNYGYTF
>-|TRBJ2-7|TRBV19|-
TGTGCCAGTAGTATCGGGGGAGGCGAGCAGTACTTC
CASSIGGGEQYF
>-|TRBJ1-1|TRBV6-5|-
TGTGCCAGCAGCTCTGTGATCTTACGTGACACTGAAGCTTTCTTT
CASSSVILRDTEAFF
>-|TRBJ1-3|TRBV11-3|-
TGTGCCAGCAGCCCAACAGGGATTGGAAACACCATATATTTT
CASSPTGIGNTIYF
>-|TRBJ2-2|TRBV5-4|many
TGTGCCAGCAGCCCCCCGAAGCAGAGAGGGACCGGGGAGCTGTTTTTT
CASSPPKQRGTGELFF
>TRBD2|TRBJ2-1|TRBV10-3|-
TGCCACTACATCAACAGGGGACTAGCGGGAGGGCCCGACAATGAGCAGTTCTTC
CHYINRGLAGGPDNEQFF
>-|TRBJ2-2|TRBV5-4|once
TGTGCCAGCAGCTTACAGGGACCAACCGGGGAGCTGTTTTTT
CASSLQGPTGELFF
>-|TRBJ2-3|TRBV9|-
TGTGCCAGCAGCCCGACCGAGGATACGCAGTATTTT
CASSPTEDTQYF
>-|TRBJ1-6|TRBV11-2|-
TGTGCCAGCAGCTTCAATAGGGAGGCCCTCCACTTT
CASSFNREALHF
>-|TRBJ1-2|TRBV9|few
TGTGCCAGCAGCGTAGTAGGACAGATTAACTATGGCTACACCTTC
CASSVVGQINYGYTF
>-|TRBJ2-1|TRBV27|few
TGTGCCAGCAGTTTATGGTCAGGGTCCGATGAGCAGTTCTTC
CASSLWSGSDEQFF
>-|TRBJ1-4|TRBV19|-
TGTGCCAGTTTTCATGAAAAACTGTTTTTT
CASFHEKLFF
>-|TRBJ2-7|TRBV19|once
TGTGCCAGTAGTATATCCCCTACCTACGAGCAGTACTTC
CASSISPTYEQYF
>-|TRBJ1-2|TRBV6-5|-
TGTGCCAGCAGTAACCGGGACGCATACCTCTTC
CASSNRDAYLF
>-|TRBJ1-5|TRBV7-6|once
TGTGCCAGCAGCCCGGGGGTGGCCTTCAATCAGCCCCAGCATTTT
CASSPGVAFNQPQHF
>-|TRBJ2-7|TRBV7-9|-
TGTGCCAGCAGCCCGTTGCCCTCCTACGAGCAGTACTTC
CASSPLPSYEQYF
>TRBD2|TRBJ2-5|TRBV11-2|-
TGTGCCAGCAGCGGCAATGCTGGCGGGGGGGACCAATACTGGGAGACCCAGTACTTC
CASSGNAGGGDQYWETQYF
>TRBD1|TRBJ1-2|TRBV28|few
TGTGCCAGCAGTTTCTCGGACAGGGTTGGGTATGGCTACACCTTC
CASSFSDRVGYGYTF